The next 23 T cell receptor beta chains were all read from a single sample in a study of blood T cells in healthy people across ages. A second PCR of 7 to 11 cycles used a sample-barcoded 5' primer and a J-beta primer mix. TCRdb passed the 5' RACE reads through MiXCR, listing each CDR3 protein once. The sample has over 600,000 distinct CDR3 sequences, about half seen once; the top ten hold around a sixth. The sample comprised blood. All receptors come from a man at least 80 years old in good health.

This clonotype was counted once. The V call is TRBV6-5, the J call TRBJ2-1; D call uncertain. Looked up from germline, CDR1 is MNHEY and CDR2 is SVGAGI. V gave up 0 bases and J gave up 9 bases, with 15 bases separating them. The CDR3 is made up of 15 amino acids. The CDR3 region is CASSYSANQYGEQFF. The CDR3 nucleotides are TGTGCCAGCAGTTACTCCGCCAACCAGTATGGTGAGCAGTTCTTC.

The J gene is TRBJ2-1, the V gene TRBV7-3; D may be TRBD2 (6 bases). Germline assignment: CDR1 SGHTA and CDR2 FQGTGA. The CDR3 covers 15 residues. V lost 5 bases and J lost 9, with 20 bases in between. The CDR3 DNA reads as TGTGCCAGCAGCCTTCTAGCGAGTGGAGACGGTGAGCAGTTCTTC. Translated, it gives CASSLLASGDGEQFF. Full variable domain (missing parts from reference TRBV7-3 and TRBJ2-1): GAGVSQTPSNKVTEKGKYVELRCDPISGHTALYWYRQSLGQGPEFLIYFQGTGAADDSGLPNDRFFAVRPEGSVSTLKIQRTERGDSAVYLCASSLLASGDGEQFFGPGTRLTVL.

The genes are TRBV12-3 or TRBV12-4 and TRBJ2-4; perhaps TRBD1 as D (6 bases). The assigned J gene may be wrong: the sequence end matches TRBJ2-7 better. The CDR3 extends over 15 amino acids. CDR3 DNA sequence: TGTGCCAGCAGTATACAGGGTGGTTCCAACCACGAGCAGTACTTC. Its translation is CASSIQGGSNHEQYF.

A note on this clonotype: This may be a read error: a much more frequent sequence differs by one nucleotide. The rearrangement uses TRBV21-1 and TRBJ2-5; the table assigns TRBD2, which was not confirmed against the DNA. TRBV21-1 is listed as a pseudogene. This CDR3 region has 17 residues. The CDR3 DNA reads TGTGTCAGTCGCGGGGGGAGGCCTAGCGGGAGTGGGGGTGAGCAGTACTTC. This translates into CVSRGGRPSGSGGEQYF.

The CDR3: CAIAGELAGGAKNIQYF. The CDR3 region has the DNA TGTGCCATCGCCGGGGAACTAGCGGGAGGGGCCAAAAACATTCAGTACTTC. The chain joins TRBV10-3 to TRBJ2-4; 13 bases fit TRBD2. V lost 8 bases and J lost 1; bases outside the gene matches: 8. Looked up from germline, CDR1 is ENHRY and CDR2 is SYGVKD. CDR3 size: 17 residues.

This rearrangement joins TRBV6-5 to TRBJ2-4; 7 nucleotides match TRBD2. V lost 2 bases and J lost 7; bases outside the gene matches: 5. Germline values: CDR1 MNHEY, CDR2 SVGAGI. This CDR3 is 14 amino acids long. The CDR3 nucleotides read TGTGCCAGCAGTTACCCTGGGGGGGGGAACATTCAGTACTTC. Protein: CASSYPGGGNIQYF.

This rearrangement joins TRBV13 to TRBJ2-5, with D maybe TRBD1 (6 bases). V dropped 2 bases and J dropped 0 bases, with 16 bases sitting between them. This CDR3 comprises 17 residues. Germline assignment: CDR1 PRHDT and CDR2 FYEKMQ (reference sequence). The CDR3: CASSLRKGGPNQETQYF. CDR3 DNA sequence: TGTGCCAGCAGCTTAAGGAAAGGGGGACCCAACCAAGAGACCCAGTACTTC.

In regard to this clonotype: At one of its ends the junction is not consistent with the germline gene, which may arise from a read error. The rearrangement uses TRBV29-1 and TRBJ1-2, with 9 bases identical to TRBD1. CDR3 size: 14 residues. CDR1 and CDR2 from the germline V gene are SQVTM and ANQGSEA. As DNA, the CDR3 is TGCAGCGCTGCCCTTGCCGGGACAGGGTATGACTACACCTTC. This gives the protein CSAALAGTGYDYTF. Looking up the rest from reference TRBV29-1 and TRBJ1-2 gives the full variable domain: SAVISQKPSRDICQRGTSLTIQCQVDSQVTMMFWYRQQPGQSLTLIATANQGSEATYESGFVIDKFPISRPNLTFSTLTVSNMSPEDSSIYLCSAALAGTGYDYTFGSGTRLTVV.

This clonotype occurred many times. J is TRBJ2-5 and V is TRBV2; 8 bases are a match to TRBD1. The junction had 6 bases not matched to a gene; V was cut back by 5 bases and J by 4 bases. The CDR3 covers 14 residues. The germline V gene encodes CDR1 SNHLY and CDR2 FYNNEI. The CDR3 here is CASSPDRAAETQYF. In DNA form, the CDR3 reads TGTGCCAGCAGTCCGGACAGGGCTGCAGAGACCCAGTACTTC.

This clonotype showed up just a few times. The J gene is TRBJ2-7, the V gene TRBV5-1; 11 nucleotides match TRBD1. The closer fit of TRBJ2-5 to the DNA end suggests the J call may be wrong. The germline V gene has CDR1 SGHRS and CDR2 YFSETQ. The CDR3 is made up of 15 amino acids. The DNA for the CDR3 is TGCGCCAGCAGCCTCCGGACAGGGGGCTCAGAGACCCAGTACTTC. This gives the protein CASSLRTGGSETQYF.

The chain links TRBV7-2 to TRBJ2-1; D is undetermined. The V and J ends lost 1 base and 3 bases respectively, with 10 bases between them. The CDR3 has 15 amino acids. The germline V gene has CDR1 SGHTA and CDR2 FQGNSA. The CDR3 sequence: CASSLVLTDYNEQFF. CDR3 in DNA: TGTGCCAGCAGCTTAGTCCTGACGGACTACAATGAGCAGTTCTTC. The variable domain in full, with the rest retrieved from reference TRBV7-2 and TRBJ2-1, is GAGVSQSPSNKVTEKGKDVELRCDPISGHTALYWYRQSLGQGLEFLIYFQGNSAPDKSGLPSDRFSAERTGGSVSTLTIQRTQQEDSAVYLCASSLVLTDYNEQFFGPGTRLTVL.

This sequence joins TRBV3-1 and TRBJ2-2, with D perhaps TRBD2 (5 bases). Trimming cost V 1 base and J 1 base, with 7 bases left between them. The CDR3 has 15 residues. Germline CDR1 LGHDT, CDR2 YNNKEL (reference sequence). CDR3: CASSQVSGNTGELFF. The CDR3 bases are TGTGCCAGCAGCCAAGTCAGCGGGAACACCGGGGAGCTGTTTTTT. The variable domain in full, with the rest retrieved from reference TRBV3-1 and TRBJ2-2, is DTAVSQTPKYLVTQMGNDKSIKCEQNLGHDTMYWYKQDSKKFLKIMFSYNNKELIINETVPNRFSPKSPDKAHLNLHINSLELGDSAVYFCASSQVSGNTGELFFGEGSRLTVL.

The V call is TRBV24-1, the J call TRBJ2-2, with 10 positions matching TRBD1. J was trimmed by 5 bases and V by 5 bases; bases with no gene match: 1. This CDR3 is built from 14 residues. The germline CDR1 and CDR2 sequences are KGHDR and SFDVKD. In nucleotides, the CDR3 is TGTGCCACCAGTGGGGACAGGGGAACCGGGGAGCTGTTTTTT. Translation gives CATSGDRGTGELFF.

The rearrangement uses TRBV7-2 and TRBJ2-1, with TRBD1 matching over 10 bases. The germline V gene has CDR1 SGHTA and CDR2 FQGNSA. CDR3 length: 15 residues. Trimming removed 4 bases from V and 7 bases from J; junction bases left unmatched: 7. In DNA, the CDR3 is TGTGCCAGCAGCTCGACCGGGACAGGGGTAAATGAGCAGTTCTTC. Protein: CASSSTGTGVNEQFF.

The chain joins TRBV2 to TRBJ2-7, with TRBD2 as a possible D gene (5 bases). There are 15 residues in the CDR3. Germline V gene data show CDR1 as SNHLY and CDR2 as FYNNEI. Trimming took off 4 bases at V and 6 bases at J, with 19 bases between the two ends. The DNA of the CDR3 is TGTGCCAGCAGTGTCCGACCCCAACCTGGAGGCGAGCAGTACTTC. Its protein product is CASSVRPQPGGEQYF. Drawing the rest from reference TRBV2 and TRBJ2-7, the complete variable domain is EPEVTQTPSHQVTQMGQEVILRCVPISNHLYFYWYRQILGQKVEFLVSFYNNEISEKSEIFDDQFSVERPDGSNFTLKIRSTKLEDSAMYFCASSVRPQPGGEQYFGPGTRLTVT.

The count of this clonotype is one. The chain has TRBV6-2 or TRBV6-3 and TRBJ2-3, with 13 bases matching TRBD2. The germline CDR1 and CDR2 sequences are MNHEY and SVGEGT. The CDR3 is made up of 20 amino acids. Trimming took 0 bases from V and 6 from J; bases not matched to a gene: 15. The chain's CDR3 is CASSYSMTRTSGRRADTQYF. DNA of the CDR3: TGTGCCAGCAGTTACTCGATGACACGGACTAGCGGGAGACGGGCGGATACGCAGTATTTT.

On this clonotype: One end of the junction varies from germline; a read error may be responsible. The J gene is TRBJ2-1, the V gene TRBV11-2; TRBD1 aligns across 8 bases. The germline gives CDR1 SGHAT, CDR2 FQNNGV. The CDR3 totals 16 residues. CDR3 in amino acids: CASSLDRGVWVNEQFF. The CDR3 nucleotides are TGTGCCAGCAGCCTAGACAGGGGAGTTTGGGTTAATGAGCAGTTCTTC.

The J gene is TRBJ2-5, the V gene TRBV2; the D is unclear. Germline V CDR1 and CDR2: SNHLY, FYNNEI. With 1 base removed from V and 11 bases from J, the gap between germline ends came to 20 bases. The CDR3 contains 15 residues. The chain's CDR3 is CASSEGVTGGNEQYF. CDR3 nucleotides: TGTGCCAGCAGTGAAGGAGTGACGGGTGGGAATGAGCAGTACTTC.

The chain carries TRBV7-2 and TRBJ1-1; TRBD1 agrees at 8 bases. The CDR3 contains 15 residues. V lost 5 bases to trimming and J lost 3 bases; unmatched junction nucleotides: 8. CDR1 and CDR2 (germline): SGHTA, FQGNSA. The CDR3 reads CASSREGQGDTEAFF. The CDR3 DNA follows: TGTGCCAGCAGCCGGGAAGGACAGGGCGACACTGAAGCTTTCTTT.

This sequence joins TRBV7-9 and TRBJ1-6; D possibly corresponds to TRBD1 (5 bases). The V end lost 4 bases, the J end lost 7 bases, and 14 bases lay between the germline ends. Germline values: CDR1 SEHNR, CDR2 FQNEAQ (reference sequence). This CDR3 has 15 amino acids. In nucleotides, the CDR3 is TGTGCCAGCAGCTCGTCCGGGGCAGCAAATTCACCCCTCCACTTT. Its protein is CASSSSGAANSPLHF.

The chain carries TRBV7-2 and TRBJ2-1; D is possibly TRBD1 or TRBD2 (6 bases each). V gave up 2 bases and J gave up 7 bases, with 12 bases separating them. CDR1 is SGHTA and CDR2 is FQGNSA in the germline V gene. This CDR3 contains 14 residues. The CDR3 DNA sequence: TGTGCCAGCAGCTTAAGGGGGGCTCGGAATGAGCAGTTCTTC. Its protein product is CASSLRGARNEQFF.

The gene calls are TRBV7-9 and TRBJ1-2, with D perhaps matching TRBD1 (6 bases). From germline, CDR1 is SEHNR and CDR2 FQNEAQ (reference sequence). V lost 1 base and J 8 bases, leaving 17 bases between the germline ends. There are 15 residues in the CDR3. The CDR3 DNA reads TGTGCCAGCAGCTTAGGCGACAGGACCTCGGGCGGCTACACCTTC. Protein: CASSLGDRTSGGYTF. The whole variable domain, filled in from reference TRBV7-9 and TRBJ1-2, reads DTGVSQNPRHKITKRGQNVTFRCDPISEHNRLYWYRQTLGQGPEFLTYFQNEAQLEKSRLLSDRFSAERPKGSFSTLEIQRTEQGDSAMYLCASSLGDRTSGGYTFGSGTRLTVV.

The CDR3 sequence is CASSLALNIDGRAGEQFF. CDR3 coding DNA: TGTGCCAGCAGTTTAGCGCTAAATATCGACGGGAGGGCCGGTGAGCAGTTCTTC. The rearrangement links TRBV12-3 or TRBV12-4 to TRBJ2-1, with 8 bases matching TRBD2. This CDR3 has 18 amino acids. V shed 0 bases, J shed 9 bases, and the junction held 16 bases outside the gene matches.